These T cell receptor beta chains were read from a single sample in a study of T cell responses to AZD1222 COVID-19 vaccine. Measured with immunoSEQ multiplex PCR; TCRdb has only the in-frame clones, and not every one. This table has fewer than 50,000 clones, around 80% appearing once. Sample: peripheral blood, taken on day 0 of AZD1222 vaccination. Every receptor here comes from an adult in good health. CDR3s include the opening cysteine and the closing phenylalanine or tryptophan. A D gene is named only where the DNA matches it firmly. Size is stated for part of the rows, as once, few or many counts, or as a class when the clone is expanded.

v_gene	abundance	j_gene	d_gene	CDR3nt	CDR3aa
TRBV3-1/TRBV3-2	-	TRBJ1-2	-	TGTGCCAGCAGCCAATTGGGGGGCACGGACTATGGCTACACCTTC	CASSQLGGTDYGYTF
TRBV7-9	-	TRBJ2-5	-	TGTGCCAGCAGCTTAGAAGGGACCCAGTACTTC	CASSLEGTQYF
TRBV19	few	TRBJ1-1	-	TGTGCCAGTAGTATGACAGTAAACACTGAAGCTTTCTTT	CASSMTVNTEAFF
TRBV5-1	many	TRBJ2-5	TRBD2	TGCGCCAGCAGCCCCTTAGCGGGGCCCCGGGAGACCCAGTACTTC	CASSPLAGPRETQYF
TRBV19	once	TRBJ1-1	-	TGTGCCAGTTCGGAGGTACTGAACACTGAAGCTTTCTTT	CASSEVLNTEAFF
TRBV5-1	-	TRBJ1-3	-	TGCGCCAGCAGCTTGGACTTCTTTGGAAACACCATATATTTT	CASSLDFFGNTIYF
TRBV5-1	-	TRBJ2-1	TRBD1	TGCGCCAGCAGCTTGGAACCCGGGACAGGGTACAATGAGCAGTTCTTC	CASSLEPGTGYNEQFF
TRBV6-5	-	TRBJ1-2	TRBD1	TGTGCCAGCAGTACAGGGGGGGATGGCTACACCTTC	CASSTGGDGYTF
TRBV5-1	-	TRBJ1-3	-	TGCGCCAGCAGCCCCACAACAGGGTCCTCTGGAAACACCATATATTTT	CASSPTTGSSGNTIYF
TRBV9	-	TRBJ2-5	TRBD2	TGTGCCAGCAGCGGCGCGGGAGGATATGAGACCCAGTACTTC	CASSGAGGYETQYF
TRBV19	-	TRBJ1-5	-	TGTGCCAGTAGTATAGATTTCAGAAATCAGCCCCAGCATTTT	CASSIDFRNQPQHF
TRBV5-1	-	TRBJ1-4	TRBD1	TGCGCCAGCAGGACAGGGGGTAATGAAAAACTGTTTTTT	CASRTGGNEKLFF
TRBV20-1	-	TRBJ1-2	-	TGCAGTGCTAGTGCGGACAACTATGGCTACACCTTC	CSASADNYGYTF
TRBV28	few	TRBJ1-5	-	TGTGCCAGCAGTTCCAGGACCAATCAGCCCCAGCATTTT	CASSSRTNQPQHF
TRBV10-3	-	TRBJ1-1	-	TGTGCCATCAGTGATTACGGGACCCCGGGCACTGAAGCTTTCTTT	CAISDYGTPGTEAFF
TRBV7-6	few	TRBJ2-3	-	TGTGCCAGCAGCCCCAGTACGGCAGATACGCAGTATTTT	CASSPSTADTQYF